The 29 T cell receptor beta chains below all came from one sample that was sequenced in a study of blood T cell repertoires in COVID-19. Only in-frame clones appear in the TCRdb table, and some are missing; sequencing was by immunoSEQ multiplex PCR. The sample carries 100,000 or so clones, more than 75% recorded once. The sample taken for sequencing was peripheral blood. The receptors here all came from a woman in her thirties with acute or convalescent COVID-19.

Written as DNA, the CDR3 is TGTGCCAGCAGTCCCGCAGACAGGGATGGCTACACCTTC. Its translation: CASSPADRDGYTF. This chain connects TRBV6-6 to TRBJ1-2, with 7 bases fitting TRBD1. CDR1 is MNHNY and CDR2 is SVGAGI in the germline V gene (reference sequence). The ends lost 5 bases at V and 6 bases at J; junction bases unmatched: 6. The CDR3 length is 13 residues.

At least ten counts were recorded for this clone. The chain combines TRBV3-1 (or the pseudogene TRBV3-2) with TRBJ2-7; D is perhaps TRBD1 (6 bases). The CDR3 is 12 amino acids. Trimming stripped 3 bases from V and 7 bases from J, with 10 bases between. Germline CDR1 LGHDT, CDR2 YNNKEL (reference sequence). The CDR3 nucleotides are TGTGCCAGCAGCCACAGGGGTGGGGAGCAGTACTTC. Translated, it gives CASSHRGGEQYF.

The CDR3 DNA follows: TGCGCCAGCAGCCAAGGCCAGGGAGGTAACTATGGCTACACCTTC. Its protein product is CASSQGQGGNYGYTF. This chain uses TRBV4-1 with TRBJ1-2; the D gene is possibly TRBD1 (5 bases). The CDR3 has 15 amino acids. V was shortened by 1 base and J by 1 base, with 10 bases between the two germline ends. Germline CDR1 and CDR2: MGHRA and YSYEKL.

A single count supports this clone. The rearrangement links TRBV19 to TRBJ2-7, with 10 nucleotides matching TRBD1. The germline gives CDR1 LNHDA, CDR2 SQIVND (reference sequence). CDR3 size: 15 residues. J was trimmed by 5 bases and V by 8 bases; bases with no gene match: 12. CDR3 in DNA: TGTGCCAGTTCCGCCCAGACAGGGGGCTTCAACGAGCAGTACTTC. As protein: CASSAQTGGFNEQYF.

The genes are TRBV2 and TRBJ2-1; 10 positions match TRBD2. Germline V CDR1 and CDR2: SNHLY, FYNNEI. The CDR3 is 14 amino acids. Trimming at V came to 7 bases and at J to 7 bases, leaving 7 bases not matched to a gene. CDR3 sequence reads: CASTERGGRNEQFF. The CDR3 nucleotides read TGTGCCAGCACGGAGCGGGGGGGCCGGAATGAGCAGTTCTTC.

The chain combines TRBV9 with TRBJ1-2; D is undetermined. From germline, CDR1 is SGDLS and CDR2 YYNGEE. V was trimmed by 0 bases and J by 2 bases, leaving 11 bases between them. The CDR3 totals 15 residues. CDR3 protein: CASSVGAGTNYGYTF. CDR3 nucleotides: TGTGCCAGCAGCGTAGGGGCAGGAACGAACTATGGCTACACCTTC.

V gene TRBV12-3 or TRBV12-4 combines with J gene TRBJ1-1, with no clear D. The V end lost 4 bases, the J end lost 6 bases, and 9 bases lay between the germline ends. This CDR3 comprises 12 residues. DNA of the CDR3: TGTGCCAGCAGTTCGCGGAGAGCTGAAGCTTTCTTT. Its protein is CASSSRRAEAFF.

This chain's CDR3 is CASNPGGNTEAFF. The DNA of the CDR3 is TGTGCCAGCAACCCCGGGGGGAACACTGAAGCTTTCTTT. The chain joins TRBV9 to TRBJ1-1; possibly TRBD1 for D (5 bases). Germline V lookup: CDR1 SGDLS, CDR2 YYNGEE. V lost 6 bases and J 1 base, leaving 10 bases between the germline ends. This CDR3 contains 13 residues.

The V and J genes are TRBV15 and TRBJ1-4; 7 bases agree with TRBD1. CDR3 length equals 16 residues. Trimming at V came to 0 bases and at J to 8 bases, leaving 9 bases not matched to a gene. Germline V gene data show CDR1 as LNHNV and CDR2 as YYDKDF (reference sequence). CDR3 amino acids: CATSREGTGEREKLFF. The CDR3 coding sequence is TGTGCCACCAGCAGAGAAGGAACAGGGGAACGAGAAAAACTGTTTTTT.

The rearrangement joins TRBV5-1 to TRBJ2-1, with D possibly matching TRBD2 (5 bases). This CDR3 has 15 amino acids. V lost 2 bases to trimming and J lost 5 bases, with 14 bases between them. Germline-derived CDR1 and CDR2 are SGHRS and YFSETQ. CDR3 DNA sequence: TGCGCCAGCAGCTTAACCGGGGTTAGAAACAATGAGCAGTTCTTC. Translating gives CASSLTGVRNNEQFF.

This clone showed up just once. V gene TRBV5-1 combines with J gene TRBJ2-3; tentative D call: TRBD1 (6 bases). The germline V and J ends were trimmed by 4 bases and 4 bases, with 10 bases remaining between them. The CDR3 spans 13 residues. The germline gives CDR1 SGHRS, CDR2 YFSETQ. This CDR3 is CASSLQGPDTQYF. CDR3 nucleotides: TGCGCCAGCAGCCTTCAGGGGCCAGATACGCAGTATTTT.

The sample holds one count of this clone. The rearrangement joins TRBV7-6 to TRBJ1-6; 7 bases match TRBD1. This CDR3 region has 14 residues. The V gene end was trimmed by 6 bases and the J gene end by 11 bases; junction bases not matched to a gene: 10. Germline CDR1 and CDR2: SGHVS and FNYEAQ. The CDR3 region has the DNA TGTGCCAGCAGTTCTGACAGGGCCCTTGCACCCCTCCACTTT. The encoded protein is CASSSDRALAPLHF.

The chain couples TRBV12-3 or TRBV12-4 to TRBJ1-2; the D is unclear. V lost 1 base to trimming and J lost 8 bases, with 11 bases between them. This CDR3 region has 13 residues. CDR3 protein: CASSLEQTNGYTF. Written as DNA, the CDR3 is TGTGCCAGCAGTTTAGAACAGACGAACGGCTACACCTTC.

The CDR3: CASSTGPTGAEAFF. CDR3 DNA: TGTGCCAGCAGCACCGGCCCGACAGGGGCTGAAGCTTTCTTT. The chain carries TRBV7-3 and TRBJ1-1; 8 bases fit TRBD1. Germline CDR1 and CDR2: SGHTA and FQGTGA. The CDR3 sequence is 14 residues long. Germline trimming cut 5 bases from V and 6 bases from J; bases unmatched to any gene: 8.

The chain combines TRBV11-3 with TRBJ2-1; D is unclear. The CDR3 consists of 11 residues. Germline assignment: CDR1 SGHNT and CDR2 YENEEA. V lost 5 bases and J lost 7, with 6 bases in between. In DNA, the CDR3 is TGTGCCAGCAGCCCCGGTAATGAGCAGTTCTTC. Residues: CASSPGNEQFF.

This chain joins TRBV28 and TRBJ1-1; D perhaps matches TRBD1 (5 bases). This CDR3 has 17 residues. The V gene's germline CDR1 is MDHEN and CDR2 SYDVKM. The germline V and J ends were trimmed by 5 bases and 4 bases, with 23 bases remaining between them. CDR3 bases: TGTGCCAGCAGTACTTTGGGGGGACCACTCACCTTCACTGAAGCTTTCTTT. The encoded protein is CASSTLGGPLTFTEAFF. Using reference TRBV28 and TRBJ1-1 for the parts outside the CDR3, the full variable domain is DVKVTQSSRYLVKRTGEKVFLECVQDMDHENMFWYRQDPGLGLRLIYFSYDVKMKEKGDIPEGYSVSREKKERFSLILESASTNQTSMYLCASSTLGGPLTFTEAFFGQGTRLTVV.

In regard to this clone: Other DNA sequences from this sample encode an identical CDR3 as well. The V gene is TRBV2, the J gene TRBJ1-6, with D possibly TRBD1 on 5 matching bases. Looked up from germline, CDR1 is SNHLY and CDR2 is FYNNEI. The CDR3 loop spans 14 amino acids. Trimming pared 3 bases from V and 6 bases from J, leaving 9 bases between. The CDR3 here is CASSEGRSNSPLHF. DNA of the CDR3: TGTGCCAGCAGTGAGGGGCGGAGTAATTCACCCCTCCACTTT. The whole variable domain, filled in from reference TRBV2 and TRBJ1-6, reads EPEVTQTPSHQVTQMGQEVILRCVPISNHLYFYWYRQILGQKVEFLVSFYNNEISEKSEIFDDQFSVERPDGSNFTLKIRSTKLEDSAMYFCASSEGRSNSPLHFGNGTRLTVT.

The V gene is TRBV11-2, the J gene TRBJ1-2; TRBD1 agrees at 8 bases. Germline CDR1 SGHAT, CDR2 FQNNGV. V lost 5 bases to trimming and J lost 6 bases; unmatched junction nucleotides: 8. CDR3 size: 14 residues. The CDR3 sequence is CASSPLQGEHGYTF. CDR3 in DNA: TGTGCCAGCAGCCCATTACAGGGGGAACATGGCTACACCTTC.

This sequence joins TRBV5-1 and TRBJ2-1; TRBD2 agrees at 7 bases. CDR1 is SGHRS and CDR2 is YFSETQ in the germline V gene. This CDR3 has 17 amino acids. V dropped 3 bases and J dropped 0; count of bases not matched to a gene: 9. The CDR3 sequence: CASSSGPGTISYNEQFF. CDR3 bases: TGCGCCAGCAGCTCAGGCCCCGGGACTATCTCCTACAATGAGCAGTTCTTC.

The V and J genes are TRBV10-3 and TRBJ2-1; TRBD2 agrees at 7 bases. In germline, CDR1 is ENHRY, CDR2 SYGVKD. This CDR3 is 13 amino acids long. V shed 10 bases, J shed 2 bases, and the junction held 5 bases outside the gene matches. As DNA, the CDR3 is TGTGCCACCCTGGCGGGGGCCTACAATGAGCAGTTCTTC. This sequence encodes CATLAGAYNEQFF.

This clone has only one observation. This chain uses TRBV14 with TRBJ2-5; 7 bases map to TRBD1. The J call is doubtful: the DNA matches TRBJ2-7 better. The CDR3 covers 14 residues. CDR1 and CDR2 (germline): SGHDN, FVKESK. For the CDR3, the DNA is TGTGCCAGCAGCCAAGATCCAGGGGGTATCGAGCAGTACTTC. Translated: CASSQDPGGIEQYF.

The CDR3 spells CACSRQGRYTEAFF. The CDR3 coding sequence is TGTGCCTGTAGCAGACAGGGTCGATACACTGAAGCTTTCTTT. The V call is TRBV30, the J call TRBJ1-1; 7 bases are shared with TRBD1. This CDR3 has 14 residues. The V gene's germline CDR1 is GTSNPN and CDR2 SVGIG (reference sequence). The junction had 10 bases not matched to a gene; V was cut back by 6 bases and J by 3 bases.

In its sample, this clone was seen a few times. The chain joins TRBV7-9 to TRBJ1-1, with 8 bases aligning to TRBD1. Looked up from germline, CDR1 is SEHNR and CDR2 is FQNEAQ (reference sequence). This CDR3 spans 14 amino acids. The junction had 3 bases not matched to a gene; V was cut back by 2 bases and J by 4 bases. The CDR3 reads CASSLLTGATEAFF. CDR3 in DNA: TGTGCCAGCAGCTTACTGACAGGGGCCACTGAAGCTTTCTTT.

This clone was found once. V gene TRBV25-1 combines with J gene TRBJ1-3, with D perhaps TRBD1 (5 bases). The V end lost 6 bases, the J end lost 2 bases, and 14 bases lay between the germline ends. Germline V gives CDR1 MGHDK, CDR2 SYGVNS. There are 15 residues in the CDR3. The CDR3 protein is CASRPTDRAGNTIYF. For the CDR3, the DNA is TGTGCCAGCAGACCTACTGACAGAGCTGGAAACACCATATATTTT.

This clone was counted only a few times. This chain connects TRBV27 to TRBJ1-4, with 8 bases fitting TRBD1. CDR1 is MNHEY, CDR2 SMNVEV, per germline (reference sequence). The CDR3 is 17 residues long. Germline trimming cut 4 bases from V and 3 bases from J; bases unmatched to any gene: 10. The CDR3 spells CASSSRGQGPANEKLFF. The CDR3 coding sequence is TGTGCCAGCAGTTCACGAGGACAGGGACCGGCTAATGAAAAACTGTTTTTT. Using reference TRBV27 and TRBJ1-4 for the parts outside the CDR3, the full variable domain is EAQVTQNPRYLITVTGKKLTVTCSQNMNHEYMSWYRQDPGLGLRQIYYSMNVEVTDKGDVPEGYKVSRKEKRNFPLILESPSPNQTSLYFCASSSRGQGPANEKLFFGSGTQLSVL.

J is TRBJ1-4 and V is TRBV6-1; 7 bases are shared with TRBD1. The CDR3 has 14 amino acids. From germline, CDR1 is MNHNS and CDR2 SASEGT. Trimming removed 1 base from V and 7 bases from J; junction bases left unmatched: 3. The CDR3 DNA reads TGTGCCAGCAGTGAAGACAGGGGCGGTGAAAAACTGTTTTTT. Translating it yields CASSEDRGGEKLFF.

The CDR3 bases are TGTGCCAGCAGCCGTCCGGGACAGGGGGCGGACGAGCAGTACTTC. It encodes CASSRPGQGADEQYF. The genes are TRBV7-9 and TRBJ2-7; 12 bases line up with TRBD1. The CDR3 runs to 15 residues. V dropped 5 bases and J dropped 5; count of bases not matched to a gene: 7. Germline V gives CDR1 SEHNR, CDR2 FQNEAQ (reference sequence).

The gene calls are TRBV28 and TRBJ1-2; 7 bases map to TRBD1. Germline lookup yields CDR1 MDHEN and CDR2 SYDVKM. The CDR3 loop spans 13 amino acids. The CDR3: CAVEGGAHYGYTF. The CDR3 DNA reads as TGTGCTGTTGAAGGGGGCGCTCACTATGGCTACACCTTC.

This clone occurred once. This sequence joins TRBV28 and TRBJ2-3, with 9 positions matching TRBD2. Germline V gene lookup returns CDR1 MDHEN and CDR2 SYDVKM. This CDR3 has 17 amino acids. V dropped 4 bases and J dropped 2; count of bases not matched to a gene: 10. CDR3 residues: CASSSLKRGAYTDTQYF. CDR3 bases: TGTGCCAGCAGTTCCCTGAAGCGGGGGGCTTACACAGATACGCAGTATTTT.